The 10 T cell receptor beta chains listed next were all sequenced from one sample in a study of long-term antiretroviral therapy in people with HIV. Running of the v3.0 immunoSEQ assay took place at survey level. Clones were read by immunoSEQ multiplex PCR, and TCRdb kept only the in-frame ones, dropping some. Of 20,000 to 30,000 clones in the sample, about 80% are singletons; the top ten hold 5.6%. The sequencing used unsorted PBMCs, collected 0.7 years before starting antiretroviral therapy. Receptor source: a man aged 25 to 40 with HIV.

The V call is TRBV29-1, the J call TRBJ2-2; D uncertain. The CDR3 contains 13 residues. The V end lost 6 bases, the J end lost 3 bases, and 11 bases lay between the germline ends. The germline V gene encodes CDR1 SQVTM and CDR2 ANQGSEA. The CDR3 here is CSVRALYTGELFF. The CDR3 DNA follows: TGCAGCGTACGGGCACTATACACCGGGGAGCTGTTTTTT.

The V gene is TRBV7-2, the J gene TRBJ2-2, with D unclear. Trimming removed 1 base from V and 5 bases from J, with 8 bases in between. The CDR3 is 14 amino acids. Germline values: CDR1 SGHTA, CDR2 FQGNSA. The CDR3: CASSLVVGTGELFF. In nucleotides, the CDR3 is TGTGCCAGCAGCTTAGTGGTGGGGACCGGGGAGCTGTTTTTT.

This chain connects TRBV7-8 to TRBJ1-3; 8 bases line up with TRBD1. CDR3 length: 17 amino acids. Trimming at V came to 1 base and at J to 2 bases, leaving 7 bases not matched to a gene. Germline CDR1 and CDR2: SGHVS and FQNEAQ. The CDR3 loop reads CASSLGGRGHPGNTIYF. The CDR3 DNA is TGTGCCAGCAGCTTAGGTGGCAGGGGGCATCCTGGAAACACCATATATTTT. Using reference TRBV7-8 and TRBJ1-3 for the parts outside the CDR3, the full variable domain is GAGVSQSPRYKVAKRGQDVALRCDPISGHVSLFWYQQALGQGPEFLTYFQNEAQLDKSGLPSDRFFAERPEGSVSTLKIQRTQQEDSAVYLCASSLGGRGHPGNTIYFGEGSWLTVV.

CDR3: CASSPPNSGETQYF. The CDR3 DNA reads as TGTGCCAGCAGTCCCCCCAATAGCGGGGAGACCCAGTACTTC. The gene calls are TRBV7-9 and TRBJ2-5; 7 nucleotides agree with TRBD2. The V segment lost 6 bases and the J segment 5 bases; nucleotides outside the gene matches: 9. Germline values: CDR1 SEHNR, CDR2 FQNEAQ (reference sequence). The CDR3 runs to 14 residues.

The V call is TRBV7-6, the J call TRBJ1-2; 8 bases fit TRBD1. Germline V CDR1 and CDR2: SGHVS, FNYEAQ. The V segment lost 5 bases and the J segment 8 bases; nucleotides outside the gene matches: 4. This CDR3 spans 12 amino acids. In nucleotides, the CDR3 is TGTGCCAGCAGCGAACAGGGGGAAGGCTACACCTTC. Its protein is CASSEQGEGYTF.

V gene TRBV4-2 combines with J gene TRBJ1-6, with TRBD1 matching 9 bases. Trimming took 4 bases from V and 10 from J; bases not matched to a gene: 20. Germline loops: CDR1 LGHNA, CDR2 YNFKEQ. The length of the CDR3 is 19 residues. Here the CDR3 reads CASSRPPSTTGGPGSPLHF. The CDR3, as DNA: TGTGCCAGCAGCCGACCCCCATCGACTACAGGGGGCCCGGGGTCACCCCTCCACTTT.

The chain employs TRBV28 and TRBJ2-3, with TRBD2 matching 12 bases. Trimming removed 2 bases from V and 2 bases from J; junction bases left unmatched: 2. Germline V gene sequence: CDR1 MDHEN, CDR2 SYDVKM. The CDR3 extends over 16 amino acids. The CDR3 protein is CASSLGLAGPTDTQYF. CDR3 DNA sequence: TGTGCCAGCAGTTTAGGACTAGCGGGGCCCACAGATACGCAGTATTTT.

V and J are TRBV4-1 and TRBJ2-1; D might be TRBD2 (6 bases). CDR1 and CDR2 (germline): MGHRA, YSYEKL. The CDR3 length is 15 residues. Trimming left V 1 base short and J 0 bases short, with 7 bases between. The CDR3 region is CASSQGTTSYNEQFF. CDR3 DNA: TGCGCCAGCAGCCAAGGGACTACCTCCTACAATGAGCAGTTCTTC.

The DNA of the CDR3 is TGTGCCAGCAGCAACACGGGACGGGGGGGCTACAATGAGCAGTTCTTC. Amino acid sequence: CASSNTGRGGYNEQFF. The rearrangement links TRBV7-2 to TRBJ2-1, with 8 bases identical to TRBD2. CDR1 SGHTA and CDR2 FQGNSA come from the germline V gene. Germline trimming cut 5 bases from V and 3 bases from J; bases unmatched to any gene: 9. The CDR3 extends over 16 amino acids.

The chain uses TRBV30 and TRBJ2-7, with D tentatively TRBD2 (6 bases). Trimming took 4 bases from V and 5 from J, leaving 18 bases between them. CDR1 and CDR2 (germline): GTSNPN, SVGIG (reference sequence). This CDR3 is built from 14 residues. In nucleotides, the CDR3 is TGTGCCTGGAACACCCACCGGGGGTCGGACGAGCAGTACTTC. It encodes CAWNTHRGSDEQYF.